The source of this T cell receptor (beta chain) is a study of beta chain features in type 1 diabetes. Reverse transcribing all isolated RNA meant expressed TCRB transcripts were sequenced. Profiling relied on immunoSEQ multiplex PCR, and the TCRdb table lists in-frame clones only, not all of them. The sample lists 300,000 to 450,000 clones, around an eighth seen once, with around 0.0099% in the top ten. Comment on this clone: Its antigen is unidentified.

CD4+ naive, central memory, regulatory and stem cell-like memory cells were sorted via CD45RO/CCR7/CD25/CD127/CD95/CD27. Populations obtained by sorting all exceeded 98% purity. Germline loops: CDR1 GTSNPN, CDR2 SVGIG (reference sequence). The V gene lost 0 bases and the J gene lost 1 base, with 7 bases spanning the gap. CDR3 size: 14 residues. Study-level points and caveats: Patients and controls would share equally any PCR tilt toward shorter templates. Among patients with Type 1 diabetes, TCRB CDR3s were moderately but significantly shorter in every one of the four CD4+ subsets. Insertions were fewer and deletions more numerous at VDJ junctions in type 1 diabetes patients.

The clonotype comes from a woman aged 18-29 years with type 1 diabetes. Sequenced input: naive CD4+ T cells from blood. The chain is built from TRBV30 and TRBJ1-5; no reliable D call. CDR3 protein: CAWSVLQSNQPQHF. CDR3 coding DNA: TGTGCCTGGAGTGTACTTCAAAGCAATCAGCCCCAGCATTTT.